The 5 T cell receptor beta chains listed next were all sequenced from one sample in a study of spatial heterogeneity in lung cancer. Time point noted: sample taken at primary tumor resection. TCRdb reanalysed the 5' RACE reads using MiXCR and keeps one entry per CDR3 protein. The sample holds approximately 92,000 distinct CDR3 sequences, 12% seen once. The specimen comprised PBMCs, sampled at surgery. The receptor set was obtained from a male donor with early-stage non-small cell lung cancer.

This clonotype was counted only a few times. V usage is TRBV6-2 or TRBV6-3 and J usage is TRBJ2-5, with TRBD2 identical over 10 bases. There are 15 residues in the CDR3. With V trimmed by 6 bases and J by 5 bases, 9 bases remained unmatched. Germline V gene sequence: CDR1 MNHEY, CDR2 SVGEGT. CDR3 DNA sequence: TGTGCCAGCAGACGACTAGCGGGCCTGGGGGAGACCCAGTACTTC. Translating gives CASRRLAGLGETQYF.

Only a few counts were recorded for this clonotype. DNA of the CDR3: TGTGCCAGCAGTTTCGGTCTCCAAAACATTCAGTACTTC. As protein: CASSFGLQNIQYF. The V gene is TRBV12-3 or TRBV12-4, the J gene TRBJ2-4; D gene ambiguous. The CDR3 is made up of 13 amino acids. Trimming removed 3 bases at V and 5 bases at J, with 8 bases between.

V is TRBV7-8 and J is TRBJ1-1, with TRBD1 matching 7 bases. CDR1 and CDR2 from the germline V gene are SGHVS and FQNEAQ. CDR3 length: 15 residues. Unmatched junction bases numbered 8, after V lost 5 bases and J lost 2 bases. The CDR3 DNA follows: TGTGCCAGCAGCCCCCCCCGACAGGGAAACACTGAAGCTTTCTTT. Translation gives CASSPPRQGNTEAFF.

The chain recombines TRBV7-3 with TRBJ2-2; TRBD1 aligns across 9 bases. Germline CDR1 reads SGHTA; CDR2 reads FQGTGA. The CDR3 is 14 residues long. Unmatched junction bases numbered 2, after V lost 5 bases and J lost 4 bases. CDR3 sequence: CASSRTGVTGELFF. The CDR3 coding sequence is TGTGCCAGCAGCCGGACAGGGGTCACCGGGGAGCTGTTTTTT.

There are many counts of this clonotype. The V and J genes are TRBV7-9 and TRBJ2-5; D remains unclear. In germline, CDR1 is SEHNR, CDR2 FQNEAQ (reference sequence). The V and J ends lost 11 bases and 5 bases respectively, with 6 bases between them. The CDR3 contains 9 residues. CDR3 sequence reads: CAAEETQYF. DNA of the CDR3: TGTGCCGCTGAGGAGACCCAGTACTTC.